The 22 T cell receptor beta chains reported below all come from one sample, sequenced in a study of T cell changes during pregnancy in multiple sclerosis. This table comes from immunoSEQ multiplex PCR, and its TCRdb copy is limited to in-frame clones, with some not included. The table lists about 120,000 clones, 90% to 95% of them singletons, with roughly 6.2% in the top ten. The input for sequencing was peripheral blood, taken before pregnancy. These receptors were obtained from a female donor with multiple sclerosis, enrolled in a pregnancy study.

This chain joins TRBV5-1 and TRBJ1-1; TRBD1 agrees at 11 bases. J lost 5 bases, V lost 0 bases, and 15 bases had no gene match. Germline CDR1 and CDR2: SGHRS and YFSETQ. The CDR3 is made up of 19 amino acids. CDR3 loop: CASSLESPGQGAVRTEAFF. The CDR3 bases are TGCGCCAGCAGCTTGGAATCCCCAGGACAGGGGGCGGTTCGGACTGAAGCTTTCTTT.

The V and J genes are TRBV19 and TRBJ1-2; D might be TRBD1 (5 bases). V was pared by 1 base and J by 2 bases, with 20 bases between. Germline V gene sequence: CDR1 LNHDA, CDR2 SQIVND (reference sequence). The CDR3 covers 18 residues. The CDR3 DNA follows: TGTGCCAGTAGTATAGCGGGGCCGGGAGGCGGAGGGAACTATGGCTACACCTTC. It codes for CASSIAGPGGGGNYGYTF.

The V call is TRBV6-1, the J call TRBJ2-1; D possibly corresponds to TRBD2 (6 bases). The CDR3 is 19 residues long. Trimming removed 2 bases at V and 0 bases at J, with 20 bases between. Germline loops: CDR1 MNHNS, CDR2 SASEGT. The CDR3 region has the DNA TGTGCCAGCAGTGAAAGGCGGAGGGCAGCCCAAAGCTCCTACAATGAGCAGTTCTTC. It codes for CASSERRRAAQSSYNEQFF.

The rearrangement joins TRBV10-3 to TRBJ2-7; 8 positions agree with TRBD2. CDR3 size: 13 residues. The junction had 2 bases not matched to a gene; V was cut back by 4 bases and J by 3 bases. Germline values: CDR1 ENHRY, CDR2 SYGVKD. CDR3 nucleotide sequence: TGTGCCATCAGTGTCCGGGAGGGCTACGAGCAGTACTTC. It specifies CAISVREGYEQYF.

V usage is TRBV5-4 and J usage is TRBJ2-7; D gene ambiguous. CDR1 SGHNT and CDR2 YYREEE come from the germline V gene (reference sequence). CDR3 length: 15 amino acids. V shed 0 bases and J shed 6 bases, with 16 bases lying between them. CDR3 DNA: TGTGCCAGCAGCTTGGGACTTCCCCAATCCGGCGAGCAGTACTTC. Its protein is CASSLGLPQSGEQYF.

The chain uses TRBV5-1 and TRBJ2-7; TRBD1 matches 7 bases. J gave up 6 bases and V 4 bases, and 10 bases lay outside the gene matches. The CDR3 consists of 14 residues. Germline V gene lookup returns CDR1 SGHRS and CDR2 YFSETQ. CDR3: CASSVDPGGAEQYF. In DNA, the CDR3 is TGCGCCAGCAGCGTGGATCCAGGGGGTGCCGAGCAGTACTTC.

CDR3 nucleotide sequence: TGTGCCAGCAGCTCTAAGTGGGAGGCGAATGAGCAGTTCTTC. Protein sequence: CASSSKWEANEQFF. This chain uses TRBV7-4 with TRBJ2-1; tentatively, D is TRBD2 (6 bases). Trimming pared 4 bases from V and 7 bases from J, leaving 14 bases between. The germline V gene encodes CDR1 SGHVT and CDR2 SQSDAQ. This CDR3 has 14 amino acids.

This chain's CDR3 is CASSRRATEEAFF. The DNA of the CDR3 is TGTGCCAGCAGCCGGCGGGCCACTGAAGAAGCTTTCTTT. V and J are TRBV14 and TRBJ1-1; the D is unclear. The CDR3 length is 13 residues. Germline lookup yields CDR1 SGHDN and CDR2 FVKESK. With 4 bases removed from V and 8 bases from J, the gap between germline ends came to 14 bases.

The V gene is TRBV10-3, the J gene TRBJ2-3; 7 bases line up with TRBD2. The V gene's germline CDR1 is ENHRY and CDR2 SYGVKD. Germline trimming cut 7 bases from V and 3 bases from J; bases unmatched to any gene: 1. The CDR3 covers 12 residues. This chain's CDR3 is CAIMGGTDTQYF. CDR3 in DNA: TGTGCCATCATGGGGGGGACAGATACGCAGTATTTT.

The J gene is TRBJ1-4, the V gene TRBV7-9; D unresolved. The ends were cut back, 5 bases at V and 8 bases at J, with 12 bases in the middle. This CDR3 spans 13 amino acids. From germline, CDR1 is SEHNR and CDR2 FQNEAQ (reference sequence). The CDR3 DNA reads TGTGCCAGCAGCAACTTATTCGGGGAAAAACTGTTTTTT. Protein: CASSNLFGEKLFF.

In nucleotides, the CDR3 is TGCGCCAGCAGCTTCGGACTAGCACAAGAGACCCAGTACTTC. Its protein is CASSFGLAQETQYF. This chain links TRBV5-1 with TRBJ2-5; TRBD2 matches 8 bases. Germline V gives CDR1 SGHRS, CDR2 YFSETQ. The V gene end was trimmed by 2 bases and the J gene end by 2 bases; junction bases not matched to a gene: 2. This CDR3 is 14 amino acids long.

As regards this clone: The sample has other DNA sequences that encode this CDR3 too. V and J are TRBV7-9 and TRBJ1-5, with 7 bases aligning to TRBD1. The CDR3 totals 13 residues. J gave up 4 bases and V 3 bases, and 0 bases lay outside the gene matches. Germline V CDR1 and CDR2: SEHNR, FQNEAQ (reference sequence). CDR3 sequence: CASSLTGNQPQHF. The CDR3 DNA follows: TGTGCCAGCAGCTTGACAGGGAATCAGCCCCAGCATTTT.

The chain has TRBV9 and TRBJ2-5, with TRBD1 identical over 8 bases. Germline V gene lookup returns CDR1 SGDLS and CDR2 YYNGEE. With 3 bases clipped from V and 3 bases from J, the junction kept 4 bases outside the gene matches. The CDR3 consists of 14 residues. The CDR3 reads CASSDTGGKETQYF. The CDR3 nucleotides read TGTGCCAGCAGCGATACAGGGGGAAAAGAGACCCAGTACTTC.

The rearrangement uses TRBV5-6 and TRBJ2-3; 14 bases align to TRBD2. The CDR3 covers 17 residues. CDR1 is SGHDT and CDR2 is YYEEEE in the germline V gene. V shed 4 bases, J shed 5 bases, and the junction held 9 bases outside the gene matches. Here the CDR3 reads CASSPRLAGGRRDTQYF. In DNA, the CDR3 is TGTGCCAGCAGCCCTCGACTAGCGGGAGGGCGGAGAGATACGCAGTATTTT.

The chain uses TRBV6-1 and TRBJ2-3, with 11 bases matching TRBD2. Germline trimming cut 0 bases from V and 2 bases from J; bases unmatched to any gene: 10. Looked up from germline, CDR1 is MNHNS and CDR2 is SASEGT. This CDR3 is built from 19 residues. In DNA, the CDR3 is TGTGCCAGCAGTGAAGCGATCCCGGGACTAGCGGCTATCACAGATACGCAGTATTTT. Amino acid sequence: CASSEAIPGLAAITDTQYF.

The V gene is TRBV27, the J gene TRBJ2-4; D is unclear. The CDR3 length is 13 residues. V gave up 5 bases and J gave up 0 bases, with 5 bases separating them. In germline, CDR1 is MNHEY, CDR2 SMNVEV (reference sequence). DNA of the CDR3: TGTGCCAGCAGTCCTATAGCCAAAAACATTCAGTACTTC. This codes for CASSPIAKNIQYF.

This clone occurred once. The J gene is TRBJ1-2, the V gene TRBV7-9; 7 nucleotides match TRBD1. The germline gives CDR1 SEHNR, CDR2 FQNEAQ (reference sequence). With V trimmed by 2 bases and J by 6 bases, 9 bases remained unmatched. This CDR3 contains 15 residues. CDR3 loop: CASSLNDPGGNGYTF. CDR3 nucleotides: TGTGCCAGCAGCTTAAACGATCCAGGGGGAAATGGCTACACCTTC.

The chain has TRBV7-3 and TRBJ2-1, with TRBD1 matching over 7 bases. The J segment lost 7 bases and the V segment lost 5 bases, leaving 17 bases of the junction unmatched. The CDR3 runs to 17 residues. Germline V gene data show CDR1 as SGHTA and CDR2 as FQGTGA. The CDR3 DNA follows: TGTGCCAGCAGCGCGCTTTCGACAGGGTTAAGCAAAAATGAGCAGTTCTTC. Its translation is CASSALSTGLSKNEQFF.

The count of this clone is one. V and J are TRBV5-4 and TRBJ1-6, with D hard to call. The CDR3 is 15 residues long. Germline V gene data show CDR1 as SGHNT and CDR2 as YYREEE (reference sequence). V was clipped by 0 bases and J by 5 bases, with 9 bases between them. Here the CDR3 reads CASSLGEPHNSPLHF. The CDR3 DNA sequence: TGTGCCAGCAGCTTGGGGGAGCCCCATAATTCACCCCTCCACTTT.

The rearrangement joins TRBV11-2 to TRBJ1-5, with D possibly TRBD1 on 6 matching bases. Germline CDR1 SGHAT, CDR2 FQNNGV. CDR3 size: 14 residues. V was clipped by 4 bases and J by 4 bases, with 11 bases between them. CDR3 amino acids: CASSSTGSNQPQHF. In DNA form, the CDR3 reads TGTGCCAGCAGCTCGACAGGATCGAATCAGCCCCAGCATTTT.

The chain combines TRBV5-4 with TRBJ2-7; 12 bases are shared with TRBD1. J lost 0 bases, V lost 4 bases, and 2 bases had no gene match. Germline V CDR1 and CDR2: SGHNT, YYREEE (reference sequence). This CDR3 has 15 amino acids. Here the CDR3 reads CASSRDRGRSYEQYF. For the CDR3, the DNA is TGTGCCAGCAGCCGGGACAGGGGGCGCTCCTACGAGCAGTACTTC.

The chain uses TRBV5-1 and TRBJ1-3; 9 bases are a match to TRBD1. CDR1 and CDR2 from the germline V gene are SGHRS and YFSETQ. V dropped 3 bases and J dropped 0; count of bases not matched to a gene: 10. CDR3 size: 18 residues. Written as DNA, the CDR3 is TGCGCCAGCAGCTCGGGACAGGGCTCGGGCCGCTCTGGAAACACCATATATTTT. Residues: CASSSGQGSGRSGNTIYF.